The present T cell receptor beta chain was sequenced within a study of OX40 agonist ivuxolimab in advanced cancers. Study-level background: Ivuxolimab, which targeted the costimulatory receptor OX40 (CD134), was an agonistic, fully human IgG2 monoclonal antibody. Intravenous ivuxolimab was administered to patients every 2 weeks at six dose levels: 0.01, 0.1, 0.3, 1.5, 3 and 10 mg/kg. Of the roughly 52 dose-escalation patients, hepatocellular carcinoma was present in around 20, melanoma in some 15, renal cell carcinoma in 9 and head and neck cancer in 9. The dose-escalation cohort was about 86% male with a mean age of about 60 years, ranging from 23 to 79. Prior anti-PD-1, anti-PD-L1 or anti-CTLA-4 therapy was permitted, and checkpoint inhibitors had been received by roughly 42% of dose-escalation patients. Partial responses were achieved by three dose-escalation patients, of whom one had hepatocellular carcinoma and two had cutaneous melanoma. Peripheral TCRbeta sequencing was intended to test whether TCR sequence diversity was altered and clonal T-cell expansion was caused by ivuxolimab. The paper describes the monotherapy dose-escalation part (N of about 50 patients) of the phase I trial of ivuxolimab. Overall study results and their limits: At doses from 0.1 to 3.0 mg/kg, clonal expansion was seen in both CD4+ and CD8+ blood T cells between baseline and week 6. Low levels of normalized T-cell clonal expansion were also shown by some nonresponding patients. In the 0.1-3.0 mg/kg groups, partial responders had among the lowest normalized peripheral clonal expansion, particularly in CD8+ T cells. On average, CD8+ T cells showed more expanded clones than CD4+ T cells after ivuxolimab. The antigen specificity of the clonally expanded peripheral T cells was not determined.

Per the germline V gene, SGHNT is the CDR1 and YENEEA is the CDR2. The CDR3 has 12 amino acids, counting the end cysteine and phenylalanine. Of all the DNA, just the CDR3 is kept, 36 bases in frame from base 1. The trial excluded patients who had a history of autoimmune disease or were on systemic immunosuppression. Peripheral blood for TCR sequencing was collected from all dose cohorts at baseline, on cycle 4 day 1, and on cycle 7 day 1. The samples were taken from a phase I, first-in-human, multicenter, open-label dose-escalation trial of ivuxolimab. Adults with locally advanced or metastatic melanoma, renal cell, hepatocellular, or head and neck squamous cell carcinoma were enrolled in the trial. Before TCR sequencing, CD4+ T cells and CD8+ T cells were sorted from peripheral blood as separate populations. For sequencing of the TCRbeta CDR3 region, genomic DNA was extracted from the sorted cells. The immunoSEQ Assay was used for sequencing of TCRbeta CDR3 regions. In its TCRdb copy, this immuneACCESS table keeps in-frame sequences only and misses some clones. Where compared with another copy, unresolved V genes explain less than half of these, and the others have no known cause. This sample is represented by some 80,000 clones; about 89% of them were singletons. The top ten clones comprise less than 0.7% of the sample.

Remarks on this clone: There is no known antigen for this receptor. One junction end disagrees with the germline gene, perhaps due to a read error.

This TCR came from an adult with an advanced solid tumor such as melanoma, head and neck, liver or kidney cancer. Sequenced here: CD4+ or CD8+ T cells sorted from blood, sampled in a trial of the OX40 agonist ivuxolimab. In this chain, TRBV11-3 is recombined with TRBJ2-1, with TRBD2 matching 8 junction bases. CDR3 loop: CASSSSGRKRIF. The DNA sequence follows: TGTGCCAGCAGCTCGAGCGGGAGAAAAAGAATCTTC.